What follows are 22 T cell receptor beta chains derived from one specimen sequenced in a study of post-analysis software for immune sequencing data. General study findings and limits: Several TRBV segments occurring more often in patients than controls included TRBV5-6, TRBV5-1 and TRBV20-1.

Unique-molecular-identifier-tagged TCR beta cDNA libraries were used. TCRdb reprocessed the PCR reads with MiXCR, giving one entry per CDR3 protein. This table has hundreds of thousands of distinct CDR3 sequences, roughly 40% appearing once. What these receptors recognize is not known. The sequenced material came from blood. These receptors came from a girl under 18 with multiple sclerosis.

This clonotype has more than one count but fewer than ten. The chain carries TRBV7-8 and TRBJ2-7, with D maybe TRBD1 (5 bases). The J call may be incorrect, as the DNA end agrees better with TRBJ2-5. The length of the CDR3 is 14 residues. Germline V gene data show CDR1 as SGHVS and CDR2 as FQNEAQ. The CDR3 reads CASSSDRKQETQYF. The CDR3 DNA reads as TGTGCCAGCAGCTCCGACAGAAAACAAGAGACCCAGTACTTC.

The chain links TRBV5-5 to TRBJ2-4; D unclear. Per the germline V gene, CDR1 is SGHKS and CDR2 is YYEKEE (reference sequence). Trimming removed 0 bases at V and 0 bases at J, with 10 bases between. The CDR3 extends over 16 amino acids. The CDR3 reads CASSLGDLLAKNIQYF. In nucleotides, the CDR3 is TGTGCCAGCAGCTTGGGGGATCTCCTAGCCAAAAACATTCAGTACTTC.

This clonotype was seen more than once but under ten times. Written as DNA, the CDR3 is TGTGCCACCAGTGATTGGTCGACAGGGAAAGAAGACTATGGCTACACCTTC. Its protein product is CATSDWSTGKEDYGYTF. This chain uses TRBV24-1 with TRBJ1-2, with 7 positions matching TRBD1. CDR3 length equals 17 residues. V was clipped by 2 bases and J by 3 bases; unmatched bases: 11. Germline-derived CDR1 and CDR2 are KGHDR and SFDVKD.

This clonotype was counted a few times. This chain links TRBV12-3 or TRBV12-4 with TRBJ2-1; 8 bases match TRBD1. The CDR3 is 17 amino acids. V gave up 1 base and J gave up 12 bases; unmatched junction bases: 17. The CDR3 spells CASSLVITGGGSRVQFF. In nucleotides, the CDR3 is TGTGCCAGCAGTTTAGTTATCACAGGGGGAGGCTCGAGGGTGCAGTTCTTC.

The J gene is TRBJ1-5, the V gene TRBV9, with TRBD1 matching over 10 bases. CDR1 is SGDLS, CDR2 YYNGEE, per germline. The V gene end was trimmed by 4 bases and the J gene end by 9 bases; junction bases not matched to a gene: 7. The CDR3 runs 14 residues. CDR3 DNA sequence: TGTGCCAGCAGCACAGGGACAGGGGATTGGCCCCAGCATTTT. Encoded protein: CASSTGTGDWPQHF.

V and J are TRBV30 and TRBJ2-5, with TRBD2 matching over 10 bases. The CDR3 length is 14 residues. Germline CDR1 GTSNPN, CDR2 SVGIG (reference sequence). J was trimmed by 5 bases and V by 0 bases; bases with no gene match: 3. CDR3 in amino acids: CAWSVAGGPETQYF. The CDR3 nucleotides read TGTGCCTGGAGTGTAGCGGGGGGGCCCGAGACCCAGTACTTC.

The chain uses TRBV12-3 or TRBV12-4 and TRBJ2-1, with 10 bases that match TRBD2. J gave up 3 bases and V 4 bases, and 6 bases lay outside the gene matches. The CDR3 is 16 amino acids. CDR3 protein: CASSSLLAGDYNEQFF. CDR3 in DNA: TGTGCCAGCAGTTCCCTTCTAGCGGGAGACTACAATGAGCAGTTCTTC.

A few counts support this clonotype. CDR3: CASTSVYEQYF. The CDR3, as DNA: TGTGCCAGCACCTCAGTCTACGAGCAGTACTTC. This chain uses TRBV7-9 with TRBJ2-7; D gene uncertain. This CDR3 comprises 11 residues. Germline lookup yields CDR1 SEHNR and CDR2 FQNEAQ (reference sequence). Trimming pared 7 bases from V and 3 bases from J, leaving 7 bases between.

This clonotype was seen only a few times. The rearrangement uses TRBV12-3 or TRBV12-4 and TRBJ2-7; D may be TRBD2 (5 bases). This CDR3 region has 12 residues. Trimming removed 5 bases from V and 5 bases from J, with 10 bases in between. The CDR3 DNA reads TGTGCCAGCAGTCTCCCGGGGAACGAGCAGTACTTC. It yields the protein CASSLPGNEQYF.

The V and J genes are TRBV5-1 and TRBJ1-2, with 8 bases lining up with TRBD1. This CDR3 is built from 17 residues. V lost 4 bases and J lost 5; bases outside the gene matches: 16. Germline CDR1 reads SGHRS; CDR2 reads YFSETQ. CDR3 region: CASSQPGQEILIYGYTF. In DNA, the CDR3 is TGCGCCAGCAGCCAGCCGGGACAGGAGATTTTGATTTATGGCTACACCTTC.

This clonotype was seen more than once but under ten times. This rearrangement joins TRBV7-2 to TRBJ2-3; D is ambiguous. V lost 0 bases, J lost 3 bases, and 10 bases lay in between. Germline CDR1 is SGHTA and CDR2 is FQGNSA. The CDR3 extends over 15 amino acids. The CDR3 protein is CASSLARTRTDTQYF. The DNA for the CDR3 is TGTGCCAGCAGCTTAGCGAGAACACGGACAGATACGCAGTATTTT.

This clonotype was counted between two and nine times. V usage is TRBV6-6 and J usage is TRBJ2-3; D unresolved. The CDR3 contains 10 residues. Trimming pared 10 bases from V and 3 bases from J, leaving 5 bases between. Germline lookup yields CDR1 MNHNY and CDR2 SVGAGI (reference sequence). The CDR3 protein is CATKTDTQYF. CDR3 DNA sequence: TGTGCCACCAAAACAGATACGCAGTATTTT.

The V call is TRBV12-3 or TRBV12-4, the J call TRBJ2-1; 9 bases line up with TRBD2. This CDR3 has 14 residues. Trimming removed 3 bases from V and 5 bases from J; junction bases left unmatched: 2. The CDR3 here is CASSFLAGNNEQFF. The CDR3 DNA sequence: TGTGCCAGCAGTTTTCTAGCGGGAAACAATGAGCAGTTCTTC.

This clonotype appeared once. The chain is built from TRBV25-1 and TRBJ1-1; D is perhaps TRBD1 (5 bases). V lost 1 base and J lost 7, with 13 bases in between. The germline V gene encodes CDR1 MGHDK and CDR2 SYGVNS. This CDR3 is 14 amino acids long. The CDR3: CASSEFRDGSEAFF. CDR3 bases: TGTGCCAGCAGTGAATTCCGGGACGGTAGTGAAGCTTTCTTT.

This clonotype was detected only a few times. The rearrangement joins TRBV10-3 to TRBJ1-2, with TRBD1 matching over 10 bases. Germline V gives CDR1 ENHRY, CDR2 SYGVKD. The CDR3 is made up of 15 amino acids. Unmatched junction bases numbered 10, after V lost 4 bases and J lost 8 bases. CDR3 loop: CAISAARTGGEGYTF. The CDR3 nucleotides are TGTGCCATCAGTGCCGCCCGGACAGGGGGAGAAGGCTACACCTTC.

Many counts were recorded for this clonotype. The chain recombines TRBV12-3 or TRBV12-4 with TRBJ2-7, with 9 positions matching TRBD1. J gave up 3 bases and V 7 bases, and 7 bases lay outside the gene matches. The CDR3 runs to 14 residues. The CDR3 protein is CASTAGTGNYEQYF. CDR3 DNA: TGTGCCAGCACCGCCGGGACAGGGAACTACGAGCAGTACTTC.

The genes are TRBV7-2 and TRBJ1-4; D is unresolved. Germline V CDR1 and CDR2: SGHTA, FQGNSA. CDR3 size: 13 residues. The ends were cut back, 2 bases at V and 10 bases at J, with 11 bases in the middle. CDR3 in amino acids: CASSLYLLGKLFF. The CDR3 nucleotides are TGTGCCAGCAGCTTATATCTTCTGGGAAAACTGTTTTTT.

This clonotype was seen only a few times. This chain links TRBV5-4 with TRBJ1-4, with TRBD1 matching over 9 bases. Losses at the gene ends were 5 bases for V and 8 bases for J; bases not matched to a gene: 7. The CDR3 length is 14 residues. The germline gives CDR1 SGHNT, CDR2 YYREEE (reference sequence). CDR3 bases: TGTGCCAGCAGTCTGGACAGGGGAGGCGAAAAACTGTTTTTT. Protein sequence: CASSLDRGGEKLFF.

CDR3 DNA sequence: TGTGCCAGCAGCTTTCCCAGCACCGGGGAGCTGTTTTTT. Translating it yields CASSFPSTGELFF. The V call is TRBV5-5, the J call TRBJ2-2, with no clear D. The CDR3 extends over 13 amino acids. Germline assignment: CDR1 SGHKS and CDR2 YYEKEE (reference sequence). V lost 2 bases and J 4 bases, leaving 6 bases between the germline ends. Full variable domain (missing parts from reference TRBV5-5 and TRBJ2-2): DAGVTQSPTHLIKTRGQQVTLRCSPISGHKSVSWYQQVLGQGPQFIFQYYEKEERGRGNFPDRFSARQFPNYSSELNVNALLLGDSALYLCASSFPSTGELFFGEGSRLTVL.

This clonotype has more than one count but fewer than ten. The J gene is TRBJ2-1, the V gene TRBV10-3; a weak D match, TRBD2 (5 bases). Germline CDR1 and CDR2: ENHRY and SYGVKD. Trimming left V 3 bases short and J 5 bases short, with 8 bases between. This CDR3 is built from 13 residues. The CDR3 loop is CAISESGDNEQFF. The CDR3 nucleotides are TGTGCCATCAGTGAATCCGGGGACAATGAGCAGTTCTTC.

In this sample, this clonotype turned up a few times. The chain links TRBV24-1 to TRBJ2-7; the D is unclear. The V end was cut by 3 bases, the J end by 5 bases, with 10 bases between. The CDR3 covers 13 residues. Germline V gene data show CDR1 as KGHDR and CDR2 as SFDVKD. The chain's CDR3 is CATSDQRGDEQYF. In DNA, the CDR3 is TGTGCCACCAGTGATCAACGCGGCGACGAGCAGTACTTC.

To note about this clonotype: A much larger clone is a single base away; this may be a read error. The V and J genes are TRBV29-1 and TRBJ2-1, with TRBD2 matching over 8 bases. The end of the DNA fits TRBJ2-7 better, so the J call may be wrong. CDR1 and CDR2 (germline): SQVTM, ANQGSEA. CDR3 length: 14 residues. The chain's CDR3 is CSHPGLGSYNEQYF. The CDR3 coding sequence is TGCAGCCATCCGGGACTAGGCTCCTACAATGAGCAGTACTTC.